Sequencing of this TCR beta chain was carried out in a study of T cell changes during pregnancy in multiple sclerosis (dated by TCRdb to about 2019). Study-level background: In women with multiple sclerosis, the researchers looked at how the T cell repertoire shifted as pregnancy progressed.

The germline V gene (reference sequence) sets CDR1 to SEHNR and CDR2 to FQNEAQ. The CDR3 covers 17 residues, taking in both the cysteine and the phenylalanine. Left in the record is the CDR3 DNA by itself, 51 bases read in frame from the first base. V is cut by 5 bases and J by 4 bases, and the space between the germline ends is 23 bases. About this clone itself: It has no known antigen specificity. No quality values exist for individual bases; no much larger clone is one base distant.

Receptors were amplified or captured by the immunoSEQ multiplex PCR assay. The table comes from immuneACCESS by way of TCRdb, which keeps in-frame sequences with V and J called. Part of the clones is missing from these tables; in studies checked, under half for an unresolved V gene and the rest for unknown reasons. For this sample the table gives 35,000 to 45,000 clones, of which around 90% were detected only once. Approximately 0.73% of the sample belongs to the ten largest clones. The chain links TRBV7-9 with TRBJ1-2; a weak D assignment points to TRBD1 (5 bases agree). The source was CD4+ T cells from peripheral blood mononuclear cells, collected before pregnancy. The receptor was derived from a female donor with multiple sclerosis, enrolled in a pregnancy study. The CDR3 region has the sequence CASSADRGHTIGYGYTF. In nucleotide form, the sequence is TGTGCCAGCAGCGCCGATCGCGGACATACGATAGGCTATGGCTACACCTTC.